A single sample is the source of the 16 T cell receptor beta chains below, sequenced in a study of yellow fever vaccine responses in identical twins. In TCRdb, the RT-PCR reads were re-called with MiXCR into one record per CDR3 protein. This table has about 4,200 distinct CDR3 sequences, 65% to 90% appearing once. The specimen was T cells from blood (PBMCs), unsorted or a sorted subset (not recorded which), collected before or after yellow fever vaccination (not recorded which). Receptors originate from a woman aged 18 to 35 who received the yellow fever vaccine.

This clonotype was seen just once. The gene calls are TRBV12-3 or TRBV12-4 and TRBJ2-2; the match to TRBD1 covers 8 bases. The CDR3 consists of 13 residues. The trim removed 9 bases at V and 4 bases at J, leaving 4 bases unmatched. This CDR3 reads CASQGASTGELFF. DNA of the CDR3: TGTGCCAGTCAGGGGGCGAGCACCGGGGAGCTGTTTTTT.

This chain links TRBV29-1 with TRBJ2-1, with 7 bases matching TRBD2. In germline, CDR1 is SQVTM, CDR2 ANQGSEA. Trimming at V came to 2 bases and at J to 4 bases, leaving 8 bases not matched to a gene. This CDR3 has 15 amino acids. The CDR3 loop reads CSVELRLAGYNEQFF. DNA of the CDR3: TGCAGCGTTGAATTGAGGTTAGCGGGTTACAATGAGCAGTTCTTC.

V and J are TRBV11-3 and TRBJ2-7, with 11 bases lining up with TRBD2. Germline CDR1 reads SGHNT; CDR2 reads YENEEA. The CDR3 is 14 residues long. V shed 5 bases and J 7 bases; nucleotides not matched to a gene: 7. This chain's CDR3 is CASSLAGGLGEQYF. CDR3 nucleotides: TGTGCCAGCAGCCTAGCGGGAGGACTGGGGGAGCAGTACTTC.

The J gene is TRBJ1-2, the V gene TRBV2; D is perhaps TRBD1 (6 bases). V was trimmed by 7 bases and J by 4 bases, leaving 22 bases between them. Germline-derived CDR1 and CDR2 are SNHLY and FYNNEI. The CDR3 consists of 16 residues. CDR3 sequence: CASIGRAQGPVYGYTF. The CDR3 DNA reads TGTGCCAGCATCGGACGGGCCCAGGGGCCTGTCTATGGCTACACCTTC. The full variable domain, rest sourced from reference TRBV2 and TRBJ1-2, is EPEVTQTPSHQVTQMGQEVILRCVPISNHLYFYWYRQILGQKVEFLVSFYNNEISEKSEIFDDQFSVERPDGSNFTLKIRSTKLEDSAMYFCASIGRAQGPVYGYTFGSGTRLTVV.

The table lists this clonotype with a few counts. The chain has TRBV12-3 or TRBV12-4 and TRBJ1-1; D not resolved. CDR3 size: 14 residues. The V gene lost 4 bases and the J gene lost 0 bases, with 9 bases spanning the gap. For the CDR3, the DNA is TGTGCCAGCAGTTCCGGGGTGATGAACACTGAAGCTTTCTTT. Encoded protein: CASSSGVMNTEAFF.

The chain combines TRBV5-1 with TRBJ2-1; a possible D gene is TRBD1 (6 bases). Germline CDR1 and CDR2: SGHRS and YFSETQ. CDR3 length: 16 amino acids. Trimming removed 5 bases from V and 3 bases from J, with 18 bases in between. The CDR3 loop is CASSLTRTAGYNEQFF. CDR3 DNA: TGCGCCAGCAGTCTAACCCGGACAGCAGGCTACAATGAGCAGTTCTTC. Complete variable domain (other parts from reference TRBV5-1 and TRBJ2-1): KAGVTQTPRYLIKTRGQQVTLSCSPISGHRSVSWYQQTPGQGLQFLFEYFSETQRNKGNFPGRFSGRQFSNSRSEMNVSTLELGDSALYLCASSLTRTAGYNEQFFGPGTRLTVL.

This chain joins TRBV12-3 or TRBV12-4 and TRBJ2-3; possible D gene TRBD2, 5 bases. The V end lost 7 bases, the J end lost 5 bases, and 13 bases lay between the germline ends. The CDR3 totals 13 residues. The CDR3 nucleotides are TGTGCCAGCATGCTGCTAGCCGAAGATACGCAGTATTTT. Translation: CASMLLAEDTQYF.

This clonotype was seen more than once but under ten times. The gene calls are TRBV11-3 and TRBJ2-1; 12 nucleotides line up with TRBD2. V was clipped by 5 bases and J by 8 bases; unmatched bases: 7. Per germline, CDR1 SGHNT and CDR2 YENEEA. This CDR3 comprises 15 residues. The CDR3, as DNA: TGTGCCAGCAGCGTACCTAGCGGGAGGGCGCATGAGCAGTTCTTC. Translation: CASSVPSGRAHEQFF.

CDR3 protein: CSVEDRKDRGYGYTF. Written as DNA, the CDR3 is TGCAGCGTTGAAGATCGGAAGGACAGGGGCTATGGCTACACCTTC. The chain recombines TRBV29-1 with TRBJ1-2, with 9 bases aligning to TRBD1. The CDR3 has 15 residues. V gave up 0 bases and J gave up 4 bases; unmatched junction bases: 6. From germline, CDR1 is SQVTM and CDR2 ANQGSEA.

The rearrangement links TRBV12-3 or TRBV12-4 to TRBJ1-5; D not certain. The CDR3 contains 15 residues. Trimming stripped 1 base from V and 0 bases from J, with 7 bases between. In nucleotides, the CDR3 is TGTGCCAGCAGTTTAGTCGGGGATAGCAATCAGCCCCAGCATTTT. It encodes CASSLVGDSNQPQHF.

The V and J genes are TRBV4-3 and TRBJ2-3; a possible D gene is TRBD2 (6 bases). Germline values: CDR1 LGHNA, CDR2 YSLEER. The CDR3 length is 16 residues. The V gene lost 1 base and the J gene lost 1 base, with 12 bases spanning the gap. The CDR3 sequence is CASSQALGGGTDTQYF. The CDR3 region has the DNA TGCGCCAGCAGCCAAGCGTTGGGGGGAGGCACAGATACGCAGTATTTT.

The chain carries TRBV12-5 and TRBJ2-2; 10 bases align to TRBD1. The CDR3 extends over 20 amino acids. CDR1 is LGHNT and CDR2 is FRNRAP in the germline V gene. Trimming at V came to 0 bases and at J to 3 bases, leaving 13 bases not matched to a gene. CDR3 DNA sequence: TGTGCTAGTGGTTTGGTCCCCAAGACAGGGGGCGCCTTAGACACCGGGGAGCTGTTTTTT. Protein sequence: CASGLVPKTGGALDTGELFF.

This sequence joins TRBV20-1 and TRBJ2-7; 7 nucleotides line up with TRBD2. This CDR3 comprises 22 residues. CDR1 and CDR2 from the germline V gene are DFQATT and SNEGSKA (reference sequence). V was clipped by 0 bases and J by 4 bases; unmatched bases: 30. The CDR3 nucleotides read TGCAGTGCTAGAGAGGGGCCCGAATATTGGCGGGAGTCCCCTGCCCACTCGTACGAGCAGTACTTC. Protein product: CSAREGPEYWRESPAHSYEQYF.

This chain uses TRBV11-2 with TRBJ2-1; D might be TRBD1 or TRBD2, each matching 5 bases. Per the germline V gene, CDR1 is SGHAT and CDR2 is FQNNGV. The CDR3 sequence is 13 residues long. V lost 5 bases to trimming and J lost 3 bases, with 8 bases between them. The CDR3 loop reads CASSRDVYNEQFF. DNA for the CDR3: TGTGCCAGCAGCCGGGACGTCTACAATGAGCAGTTCTTC.

This clonotype was picked up a small number of times. V usage is TRBV12-3 or TRBV12-4 and J usage is TRBJ1-2; unclear D gene. The germline V and J ends were trimmed by 3 bases and 4 bases, with 9 bases remaining between them. CDR3 length: 13 amino acids. The DNA of the CDR3 is TGTGCCAGCAGTTTCGGGGTCTCCTATGGCTACACCTTC. This encodes CASSFGVSYGYTF.

The chain joins TRBV1 to TRBJ1-2; no DNA check was done on the table's D call, TRBD1. TRBV1 is a recognized pseudogene. This CDR3 has 12 amino acids. CDR3 loop: CTSSRDRYGYTF. In nucleotides, the CDR3 is TGCACCAGCAGCCGGGACAGGTATGGCTACACCTTC.